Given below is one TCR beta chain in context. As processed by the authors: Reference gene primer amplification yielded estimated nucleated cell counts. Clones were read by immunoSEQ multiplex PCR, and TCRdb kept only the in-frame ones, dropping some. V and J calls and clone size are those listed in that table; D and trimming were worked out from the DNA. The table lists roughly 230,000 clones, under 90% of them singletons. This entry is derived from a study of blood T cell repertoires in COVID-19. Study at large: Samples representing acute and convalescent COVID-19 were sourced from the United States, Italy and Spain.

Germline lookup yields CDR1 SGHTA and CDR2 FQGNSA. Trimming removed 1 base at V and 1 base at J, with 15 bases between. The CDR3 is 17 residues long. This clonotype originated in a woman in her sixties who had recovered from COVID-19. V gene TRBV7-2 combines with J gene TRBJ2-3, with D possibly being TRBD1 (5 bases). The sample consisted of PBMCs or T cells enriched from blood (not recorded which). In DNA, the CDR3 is TGTGCCAGCAGCTTAGGGACACTCGGGTACCGCACAGATACGCAGTATTTT. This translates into CASSLGTLGYRTDTQYF.